This TCR beta chain was sequenced during a study of blood T cell repertoires in COVID-19. On the study more broadly: The United States, Italy and Spain supplied acute and convalescent COVID-19 samples.

Study processing details: The authors estimated nucleated cell counts from reference gene primer amplification. This table comes from immunoSEQ multiplex PCR, and its TCRdb copy is limited to in-frame clones, with some not included. The D gene and trimming were derived from the DNA, and the V and J assignments and clone size from that table. The table records around 100,000 clones, roughly 80% of them present only once. This clone was found once. The TCR was taken from a woman aged 70-85 years with acute or convalescent COVID-19. The material sequenced was peripheral blood.

CDR3 DNA: TGTGCCAGCAGACCCGGGACAGGGGGCGAGGGGGAGCTGTTTTTT. Protein sequence: CASRPGTGGEGELFF. The chain links TRBV7-9 to TRBJ2-2, with 12 bases matching TRBD1. CDR3 size: 15 residues. The germline V gene has CDR1 SEHNR and CDR2 FQNEAQ (reference sequence). V dropped 6 bases and J dropped 8; count of bases not matched to a gene: 7.